This TCR beta chain was identified in a study of Graves' ophthalmopathy and Graves' hyperthyroidism. Amplified material comprised TCR beta CDR3 regions derived from RNA transcripts. First-round RT-PCR used HTBI primers; second-round multiplex PCR followed. TCRdb independently ran MiXCR on the multiplex PCR reads; one entry per CDR3 protein. The sample yields hundreds of thousands of distinct CDR3 sequences, approximately 15% seen once. The sample holds many counts of this clonotype. Its antigen is not known. Other autoimmune diseases, uncontrolled infections, pregnancy or lactation led to the exclusion of patients. Clinical symptoms, serum thyroxine, TRAb, thyroid ultrasound and orbital computed tomography determined diagnosis. As the starting material, around 10 ml of fresh peripheral blood yielded the PBMCs. Trimming left V 6 bases short and J 4 bases short, with 16 bases between. Germline V lookup: CDR1 MNHEY, CDR2 SVGEGT. The CDR3 consists of 14 residues.

Findings and limits, study-wide: Blood samples also showed most expanded thyroid clonotypes exceeding 0.001 frequency.

The sample was blood. The rearrangement links TRBV6-2 or TRBV6-3 to TRBJ2-7; D is possibly TRBD2 (5 bases). This TCR was recovered from a woman under 40 with Graves' ophthalmopathy. CDR3 loop: CASRDIGLAYEQYF. As DNA, the CDR3 is TGTGCCAGCAGGGATATCGGACTCGCATACGAGCAGTACTTC.